The TCR beta chain described here comes from a study of shared clonotypes between healthy human individuals. Study-level results: Read depth was anticipated to influence clonotype sharing among donors.

Samples underwent the assay at deep level. Data came from immunoSEQ multiplex PCR; TCRdb stores just in-frame clones and leaves some out. This sample has just under 95,000 clones, with about 70% found just once. Note on this clone: Its cognate antigen is unknown.

V was cut by 1 base and J by 0 bases, with 11 bases left in between. Germline-derived CDR1 and CDR2 are SGHRS and YFSETQ. This CDR3 comprises 15 residues. The chain combines TRBV5-1 with TRBJ2-7; TRBD1 is a possible D gene (6 bases). The material sequenced was memory CD8+ T cells sorted from blood. Subset described: CD45RO+ cells pooled with CCR7-negative TemRA cells. The clonotype was recovered from a man under 40 in good health. The DNA for the CDR3 is TGCGCCAGCAGCTTGATTACAGGGACCTCCTACGAGCAGTACTTC. It encodes CASSLITGTSYEQYF.